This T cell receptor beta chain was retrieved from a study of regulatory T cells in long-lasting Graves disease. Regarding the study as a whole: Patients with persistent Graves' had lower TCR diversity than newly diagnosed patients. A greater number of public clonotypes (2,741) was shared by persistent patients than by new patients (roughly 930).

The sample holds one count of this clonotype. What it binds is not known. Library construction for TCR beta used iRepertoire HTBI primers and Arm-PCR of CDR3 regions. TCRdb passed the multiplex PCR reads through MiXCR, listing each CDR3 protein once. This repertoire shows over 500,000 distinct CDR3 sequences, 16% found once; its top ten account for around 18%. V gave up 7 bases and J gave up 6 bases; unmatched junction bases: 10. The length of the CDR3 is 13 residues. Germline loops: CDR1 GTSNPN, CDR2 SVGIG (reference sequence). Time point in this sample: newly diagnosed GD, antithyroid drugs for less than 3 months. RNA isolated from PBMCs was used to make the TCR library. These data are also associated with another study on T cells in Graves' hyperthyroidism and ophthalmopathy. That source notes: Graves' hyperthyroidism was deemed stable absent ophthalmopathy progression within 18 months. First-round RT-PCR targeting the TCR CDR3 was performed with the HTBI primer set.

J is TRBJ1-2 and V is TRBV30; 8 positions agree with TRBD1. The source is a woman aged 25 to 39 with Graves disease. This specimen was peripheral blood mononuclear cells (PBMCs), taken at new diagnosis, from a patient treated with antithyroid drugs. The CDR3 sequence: CASRADRGHGYTF. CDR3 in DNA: TGTGCCTCCAGGGCCGACAGGGGCCATGGCTACACCTTC.